The 12 T cell receptor beta chains in this list originate from one sample, sequenced in a study of a mutant IDH1 vaccine in newly diagnosed glioma. Their cognate antigens are unknown. Using immunoSEQ multiplex PCR, the repertoire was profiled, and TCRdb retains in-frame clones only, with some absent. This table has about 94,000 clones, about 90% appearing once. The time point: week 47, end of study. The investigators gave 300 ug of mutant IDH1 20-mer peptide in each vaccine dose, together with topical imiquimod. The sequencing used PBMCs, collected from a glioma patient whose treatment included an IDH1 peptide vaccine. The source is a woman in her 50s with glioma.

V usage is TRBV6-5 and J usage is TRBJ1-1, with 8 positions matching TRBD1. V lost 0 bases, J lost 4 bases, and 7 bases stayed unmatched. This CDR3 spans 16 amino acids. Germline V CDR1 and CDR2: MNHEY, SVGAGI. The CDR3 here is CASSYSSQGDATEAFF. In nucleotides, the CDR3 is TGTGCCAGCAGTTACTCTTCACAGGGGGATGCCACTGAAGCTTTCTTT.

The genes are TRBV10-3 and TRBJ2-1, with D possibly matching TRBD2 (7 bases). V lost 0 bases and J 7 bases, leaving 10 bases between the germline ends. CDR3 length equals 14 residues. CDR1 is ENHRY, CDR2 SYGVKD, per germline. For the CDR3, the DNA is TGTGCCATCAGTGAGTCGGGGGGGCCGAATGAGCAGTTCTTC. Residues: CAISESGGPNEQFF.

This clone was picked up a small number of times. The rearrangement joins TRBV29-1 to TRBJ1-2, with D hard to call. Germline assignment: CDR1 SQVTM and CDR2 ANQGSEA. The CDR3 has 12 amino acids. Trimming cost V 5 bases and J 3 bases, with 10 bases left between them. DNA for the CDR3: TGCAGCGTTTGGGCTGCCGACTATGGCTACACCTTC. This gives the protein CSVWAADYGYTF.

The chain is built from TRBV18 and TRBJ2-3; D not resolved. Trimming shortened V by 5 bases and J by 4 bases, and 4 bases separated the two germline ends. Germline V CDR1 and CDR2: KGHSH, LQKENI. The CDR3 extends over 11 amino acids. The DNA of the CDR3 is TGTGCCAGCTCAGATTCAGATACGCAGTATTTT. Protein sequence: CASSDSDTQYF.

V usage is TRBV4-1 and J usage is TRBJ1-1; 8 bases fit TRBD1. CDR3 length equals 15 residues. Germline V lookup: CDR1 MGHRA, CDR2 YSYEKL. After removal of 2 bases from V and 0 bases from J, the junction contained 2 bases not matched to a gene. The CDR3 loop reads CASSQRTGMNTEAFF. CDR3 nucleotides: TGCGCCAGCAGCCAACGGACAGGGATGAACACTGAAGCTTTCTTT.

The chain combines TRBV6-1 with TRBJ2-7, with D perhaps matching TRBD1 (6 bases). This CDR3 has 14 residues. Trimming cost V 8 bases and J 0 bases, with 14 bases left between them. Germline CDR1 MNHNS, CDR2 SASEGT. The CDR3 region has the DNA TGTGCCAGCCAGCCCTGGGGACACTCCTACGAGCAGTACTTC. Its protein is CASQPWGHSYEQYF.

This chain connects TRBV29-1 to TRBJ2-1, with 7 bases identical to TRBD1. CDR1 is SQVTM, CDR2 ANQGSEA, per germline. The CDR3 consists of 14 residues. The V segment lost 8 bases and the J segment 0 bases; nucleotides outside the gene matches: 7. The CDR3 here is CSLRTGISYNEQFF. The CDR3, as DNA: TGCAGCCTCAGGACAGGCATCTCCTACAATGAGCAGTTCTTC.

The genes are TRBV4-1 and TRBJ1-5; a possible D gene is TRBD1 (6 bases). This CDR3 has 15 amino acids. From germline, CDR1 is MGHRA and CDR2 YSYEKL. Trimming pared 2 bases from V and 5 bases from J, leaving 13 bases between. The CDR3 sequence: CASSQFWGPHQPQHF. The DNA for the CDR3 is TGCGCCAGCAGCCAATTCTGGGGGCCGCATCAGCCCCAGCATTTT.

The chain is built from TRBV7-2 and TRBJ2-3, with D tentatively TRBD2 (5 bases). CDR3 length equals 15 residues. V lost 5 bases and J lost 4, with 16 bases in between. Germline CDR1 reads SGHTA; CDR2 reads FQGNSA. The CDR3 spells CASSRSYLGADTQYF. The CDR3, as DNA: TGTGCCAGCAGCCGGTCCTACCTCGGGGCAGATACGCAGTATTTT.

The genes are TRBV11-2 and TRBJ2-7; a weak D match, TRBD2 (5 bases). Per germline, CDR1 SGHAT and CDR2 FQNNGV. The CDR3 totals 14 residues. The V end was cut by 5 bases, the J end by 3 bases, with 14 bases between. In DNA, the CDR3 is TGTGCCAGCAGCATCTCCGATGGAGGCTACGAGCAGTACTTC. It encodes CASSISDGGYEQYF.

The rearrangement uses TRBV9 and TRBJ2-6; D unresolved. This CDR3 has 14 amino acids. V was pared by 6 bases and J by 2 bases, with 9 bases between. CDR1 and CDR2 (germline): SGDLS, YYNGEE. CDR3 sequence reads: CASTPGAGANVLTF. DNA for the CDR3: TGTGCCAGCACCCCTGGGGCTGGGGCCAACGTCCTGACTTTC.

The chain joins TRBV5-4 to TRBJ2-5, with D tentatively TRBD1 or TRBD2 (5 bases each). Germline V gene sequence: CDR1 SGHNT, CDR2 YYREEE (reference sequence). The CDR3 spans 16 residues. V dropped 4 bases and J dropped 1 base, with 17 bases sitting between them. CDR3 coding DNA: TGTGCCAGCAGCCCTGGACTGGGGCCGATCCAAGAGACCCAGTACTTC. Amino acid sequence: CASSPGLGPIQETQYF. The entire variable domain, with the rest obtained from reference TRBV5-4 and TRBJ2-5, is as follows: ETGVTQSPTHLIKTRGQQVTLRCSSQSGHNTVSWYQQALGQGPQFIFQYYREEENGRGNFPPRFSGLQFPNYSSELNVNALELDDSALYLCASSPGLGPIQETQYFGPGTRLLVL.